The 23 T cell receptor beta chains below were found in one sample sequenced in a study of blood T cells in healthy people across ages. A second PCR, run for roughly 7 to 12 cycles, used a sample-barcoded 5' primer plus a J-beta primer mix. TCRdb reprocessed the 5' RACE reads with MiXCR, giving one entry per CDR3 protein. In the table there are 710,000 or so distinct CDR3 sequences, 20% to 25% of which are singletons. Sequenced material: blood. All receptors derive from a man in his 70s in good health.

This chain joins TRBV28 and TRBJ2-5; D possibly corresponds to TRBD1 (5 bases). The DNA end lines up better with TRBJ2-7; the J call may be wrong. CDR1 and CDR2 (germline): MDHEN, SYDVKM. This CDR3 has 13 residues. CDR3 in DNA: TGTGCCAGCAGTCCACCAGACAGTTACGAGCAGTACTTC. Translation gives CASSPPDSYEQYF.

Ten or more counts support this clonotype. CDR3 DNA sequence: TGCGCCAGCAGTGTGTCAGGGACCTATGGCTACACCTTC. The encoded protein is CASSVSGTYGYTF. This chain links TRBV5-1 with TRBJ1-2; a weak D match, TRBD1 (5 bases). The CDR3 extends over 13 amino acids. Per germline, CDR1 SGHRS and CDR2 YFSETQ. With 5 bases removed from V and 4 bases from J, the gap between germline ends came to 12 bases.

V is TRBV29-1 and J is TRBJ2-5; D gene ambiguous. The CDR3 is 11 residues long. Deletions cut 0 bases from V and 5 bases from J, with 4 bases between. Germline V lookup: CDR1 SQVTM, CDR2 ANQGSEA. The CDR3 loop is CSVEDVETQYF. DNA for the CDR3: TGCAGCGTTGAAGATGTGGAGACCCAGTACTTC.

This rearrangement joins TRBV29-1 to TRBJ1-2, with D possibly being TRBD1 (5 bases). There are 12 residues in the CDR3. From germline, CDR1 is SQVTM and CDR2 ANQGSEA. V was clipped by 7 bases and J by 8 bases, with 17 bases between them. For the CDR3, the DNA is TGCAGCGCCCAGGAGGGACCTTTGGGCTACACCTTC. It encodes CSAQEGPLGYTF.

This clonotype has more than one count but fewer than ten. Here the CDR3 DNA reads TGTGCCAGCAGCTTGGTAGTAGGGGTTCGCTCATTGAGCAGTGAGCAGTTCTTC. Amino acid sequence: CASSLVVGVRSLSSEQFF. This sequence joins TRBV7-8 and TRBJ2-1; D is perhaps TRBD1 (5 bases). V gave up 3 bases and J gave up 9 bases, with 27 bases separating them. The CDR3 runs to 18 residues. Germline lookup yields CDR1 SGHVS and CDR2 FQNEAQ.

The rearrangement uses TRBV6-1 and TRBJ1-2; possible D gene TRBD1, 5 bases. The V gene's germline CDR1 is MNHNS and CDR2 SASEGT. The CDR3 is 15 amino acids. V dropped 0 bases and J dropped 5 bases, with 13 bases sitting between them. CDR3 in amino acids: CASSEALGTPYGYTF. Written as DNA, the CDR3 is TGTGCCAGCAGTGAAGCGCTGGGGACCCCTTATGGCTACACCTTC.

This clonotype has a handful of counts. The chain is built from TRBV7-2 and TRBJ1-5; TRBD1 is a possible D gene (6 bases). Trimming removed 5 bases from V and 0 bases from J, with 14 bases in between. This CDR3 contains 16 residues. Germline lookup yields CDR1 SGHTA and CDR2 FQGNSA. The CDR3 loop reads CASSPVRGDSNQPQHF. DNA for the CDR3: TGTGCCAGCAGCCCCGTCAGGGGTGATAGCAATCAGCCCCAGCATTTT.

V is TRBV7-9 and J is TRBJ1-1, with unresolved D. Trimming pared 5 bases from V and 3 bases from J, leaving 13 bases between. CDR3 size: 14 residues. Per germline, CDR1 SEHNR and CDR2 FQNEAQ (reference sequence). This CDR3 reads CASSPRREDTEAFF. The CDR3 DNA reads as TGTGCCAGCAGCCCCCGTCGTGAGGACACTGAAGCTTTCTTT.

The CDR3 nucleotides are TGTGCCAGCAGGCTCACAGGGAGGAACACTGAAGCTTTCTTT. The encoded protein is CASRLTGRNTEAFF. V gene TRBV6-5 combines with J gene TRBJ1-1, with D perhaps matching TRBD1 (6 bases). The V gene lost 6 bases and the J gene lost 1 base, with 12 bases spanning the gap. CDR3 length equals 14 residues. Per germline, CDR1 MNHEY and CDR2 SVGAGI.

This clonotype was found a few times. The chain employs TRBV21-1 and TRBJ2-4; whether TRBD2, the table's D call, matches the DNA was not checked. TRBV21-1 is a known pseudogene. This CDR3 region has 16 residues. Written as DNA, the CDR3 is TGTGCCAGCAGCAACTCAACGGCGGGAGCCAAAAACATTCAGTACTTC. It translates to CASSNSTAGAKNIQYF.

The table lists this clonotype with many counts. V gene TRBV6-2 or TRBV6-3 combines with J gene TRBJ2-5, with 8 bases that match TRBD1. V was clipped by 5 bases and J by 5 bases; unmatched bases: 4. The CDR3 extends over 13 amino acids. The V gene's germline CDR1 is MNHEY and CDR2 SVGEGT. CDR3 residues: CASSGQGGETQYF. The CDR3 DNA reads TGTGCCAGCAGTGGACAGGGCGGGGAGACCCAGTACTTC.

Many counts were recorded for this clonotype. The CDR3 DNA sequence: TGTGCCAGCAGTTACTCGAGCGCGGGAAAAGCCGCTGAGGGTTTCTTT. This translates into CASSYSSAGKAAEGFF. The rearrangement uses TRBV6-5 and TRBJ1-1, with D unresolved. The germline V and J ends were trimmed by 0 bases and 13 bases, with 24 bases remaining between them. CDR1 and CDR2 from the germline V gene are MNHEY and SVGAGI. The CDR3 extends over 16 amino acids.

V usage is TRBV20-1 and J usage is TRBJ2-7, with 7 bases that match TRBD2. The CDR3 spans 15 residues. V shed 0 bases and J 2 bases; nucleotides not matched to a gene: 7. The V gene's germline CDR1 is DFQATT and CDR2 SNEGSKA (reference sequence). For the CDR3, the DNA is TGCAGTGCTAGAGACCTCCGGGGGGTTACCTACGAGCAGTACTTC. Its translation: CSARDLRGVTYEQYF.

This clonotype has a handful of counts. The chain carries TRBV7-6 and TRBJ2-5, with TRBD2 identical over 7 bases. V lost 1 base to trimming and J lost 4 bases; unmatched junction nucleotides: 9. Germline lookup yields CDR1 SGHVS and CDR2 FNYEAQ. The CDR3 is 16 amino acids. CDR3 amino acids: CASSLDGRGFGETQYF. In nucleotides, the CDR3 is TGTGCCAGCAGCTTAGATGGGAGGGGATTCGGAGAGACCCAGTACTTC. The variable domain in full, with the rest retrieved from reference TRBV7-6 and TRBJ2-5, is GAGVSQSPRYKVTKRGQDVALRCDPISGHVSLYWYRQALGQGPEFLTYFNYEAQQDKSGLPNDRFSAERPEGSISTLTIQRTEQRDSAMYRCASSLDGRGFGETQYFGPGTRLLVL.

This clonotype was counted many times. The V call is TRBV6-5, the J call TRBJ2-3; D is undetermined. V lost 7 bases, J lost 2 bases, and 10 bases lay in between. The CDR3 has 13 amino acids. Germline-derived CDR1 and CDR2 are MNHEY and SVGAGI. In DNA, the CDR3 is TGTGCCAGCACGGATACTAACACAGATACGCAGTATTTT. Translation: CASTDTNTDTQYF.

The genes are TRBV29-1 and TRBJ2-6; D is unresolved. Per germline, CDR1 SQVTM and CDR2 ANQGSEA. CDR3 length: 14 amino acids. V gave up 6 bases and J gave up 0 bases, with 9 bases separating them. The CDR3 loop reads CSVPDHSGANVLTF. In nucleotides, the CDR3 is TGCAGCGTCCCGGACCACTCTGGGGCCAACGTCCTGACTTTC.

This clonotype was counted a few times. The rearrangement joins TRBV12-3 or TRBV12-4 to TRBJ1-4, with 7 nucleotides matching TRBD1. CDR3 length: 15 residues. V was pared by 5 bases and J by 10 bases, with 13 bases of the junction left unmatched. This CDR3 reads CASSLTSGGRVKLFF. In DNA form, the CDR3 reads TGTGCCAGCAGTCTGACGTCAGGGGGTAGGGTAAAACTGTTTTTT.

This rearrangement joins TRBV3-1 to TRBJ1-4; 8 positions match TRBD1. The V and J ends lost 0 bases and 8 bases, in that order; junction bases with no gene match: 5. The CDR3 is made up of 15 amino acids. Germline V gene lookup returns CDR1 LGHDT and CDR2 YNNKEL (reference sequence). CDR3 DNA: TGTGCCAGCAGCCAAGACCAGGGGGCAGGAGAAAAACTGTTTTTT. Encoded protein: CASSQDQGAGEKLFF. The complete variable domain, with remaining parts taken from reference TRBV3-1 and TRBJ1-4, reads DTAVSQTPKYLVTQMGNDKSIKCEQNLGHDTMYWYKQDSKKFLKIMFSYNNKELIINETVPNRFSPKSPDKAHLNLHINSLELGDSAVYFCASSQDQGAGEKLFFGSGTQLSVL.

The J gene is TRBJ2-3, the V gene TRBV28; TRBD1 might be the D (5 bases). The CDR3 length is 14 residues. V shed 6 bases and J shed 1 base, with 11 bases lying between them. The germline V gene encodes CDR1 MDHEN and CDR2 SYDVKM. Here the CDR3 reads CASRDSWGTDTQYF. The CDR3 coding sequence is TGTGCCAGCAGAGACAGCTGGGGCACAGATACGCAGTATTTT.

The sample holds many counts of this clonotype. The chain recombines TRBV7-7 with TRBJ2-5; D is perhaps TRBD1 (5 bases). CDR1 and CDR2 (germline): SSHAT, FNYEAQ (reference sequence). Deletions cut 6 bases from V and 2 bases from J, with 10 bases between. The CDR3 sequence is 13 residues long. The CDR3 here is CASSRQRQETQYF. Here the CDR3 DNA reads TGTGCCAGCAGTCGACAGAGACAAGAGACCCAGTACTTC.

This clonotype was seen more than once but under ten times. CDR3 sequence (DNA): TGTGCCAGCAGCTTCTCCAGGGCTTCCTACAATGAGCAGTTCTTC. This translates into CASSFSRASYNEQFF. This sequence joins TRBV7-8 and TRBJ2-1; the D gene is possibly TRBD1 (5 bases). Germline V lookup: CDR1 SGHVS, CDR2 FQNEAQ. V was pared by 3 bases and J by 1 base, with 10 bases between. CDR3 size: 15 residues. Based on the CDR3 plus reference TRBV7-8 and TRBJ2-1, the full variable domain is GAGVSQSPRYKVAKRGQDVALRCDPISGHVSLFWYQQALGQGPEFLTYFQNEAQLDKSGLPSDRFFAERPEGSVSTLKIQRTQQEDSAVYLCASSFSRASYNEQFFGPGTRLTVL.

The chain employs TRBV20-1 and TRBJ2-2; D is possibly TRBD1 or TRBD2 (5 bases each). V lost 6 bases and J 7 bases, leaving 15 bases between the germline ends. This CDR3 is 13 amino acids long. Per germline, CDR1 DFQATT and CDR2 SNEGSKA (reference sequence). As DNA, the CDR3 is TGCAGTGCGGCCAGGGACGGAAGCGGGGAGCTGTTTTTT. Amino acids: CSAARDGSGELFF.

This clonotype appeared a few times. V usage is TRBV6-2 or TRBV6-3 and J usage is TRBJ2-1, with unresolved D. The end of the DNA fits TRBJ2-5 better, so the J call may be wrong. CDR3 length: 13 amino acids. From germline, CDR1 is MNHEY and CDR2 SVGEGT. The CDR3 DNA is TGTGCCAGCAGTTCGGGCCGCTGGGAGACCCAGTACTTC. It encodes CASSSGRWETQYF.